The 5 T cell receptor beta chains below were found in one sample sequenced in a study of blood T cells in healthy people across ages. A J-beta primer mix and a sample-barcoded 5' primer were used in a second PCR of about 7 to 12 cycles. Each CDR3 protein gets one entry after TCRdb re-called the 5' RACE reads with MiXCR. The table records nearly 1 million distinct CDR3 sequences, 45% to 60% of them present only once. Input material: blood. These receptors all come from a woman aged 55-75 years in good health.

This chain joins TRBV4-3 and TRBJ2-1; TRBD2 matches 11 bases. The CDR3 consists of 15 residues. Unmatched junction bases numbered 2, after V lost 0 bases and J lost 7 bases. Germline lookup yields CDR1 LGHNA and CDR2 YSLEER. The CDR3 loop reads CASSQEGLADNEQFF. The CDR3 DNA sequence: TGCGCCAGCAGCCAAGAGGGACTAGCGGATAATGAGCAGTTCTTC.

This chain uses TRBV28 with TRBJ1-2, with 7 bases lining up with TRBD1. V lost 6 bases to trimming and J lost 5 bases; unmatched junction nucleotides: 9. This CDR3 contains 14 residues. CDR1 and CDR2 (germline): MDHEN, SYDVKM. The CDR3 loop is CASSQQGSRYGYTF. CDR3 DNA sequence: TGTGCCAGCAGCCAACAGGGGTCAAGATATGGCTACACCTTC.

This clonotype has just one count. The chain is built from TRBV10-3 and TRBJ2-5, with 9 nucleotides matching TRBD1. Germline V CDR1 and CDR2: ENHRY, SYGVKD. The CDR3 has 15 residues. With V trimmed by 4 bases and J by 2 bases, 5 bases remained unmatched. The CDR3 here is CAISARTGEQETQYF. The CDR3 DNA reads TGTGCCATCAGTGCGCGGACAGGGGAACAAGAGACCCAGTACTTC.

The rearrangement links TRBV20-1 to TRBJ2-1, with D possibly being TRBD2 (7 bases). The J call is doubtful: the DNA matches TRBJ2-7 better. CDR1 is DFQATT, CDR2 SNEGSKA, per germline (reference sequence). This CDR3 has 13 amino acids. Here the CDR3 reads CSVLGGRYNEQYF. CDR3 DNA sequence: TGCAGTGTCCTCGGGGGGCGCTACAATGAGCAGTACTTC.

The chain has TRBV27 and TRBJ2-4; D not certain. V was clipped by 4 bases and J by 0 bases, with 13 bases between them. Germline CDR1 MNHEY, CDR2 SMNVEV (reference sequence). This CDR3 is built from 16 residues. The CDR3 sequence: CASSSHRLLAKNIQYF. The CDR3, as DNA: TGTGCCAGCAGTTCCCATCGCCTCCTAGCCAAAAACATTCAGTACTTC.